The present TCR beta chain was sequenced within a study of shared clonotypes between healthy human individuals. This clone was seen once. Germline-derived CDR1 and CDR2 are MNHNY and SVGAGI (reference sequence). This CDR3 has 13 residues. V was pared by 8 bases and J by 6 bases, with 14 bases between. Once extracted for a subset, genomic DNA was divided evenly among several immunoSEQ plates. Generated by immunoSEQ multiplex PCR, the TCRdb table keeps only in-frame clones and is missing some. The table has 1 million to 1.2 million clones, around 77% seen once. Sequenced input: memory CD4+ T cells from PBMCs. This sample's subset: CD45RA-negative fraction. This clonotype was sampled from a man younger than 30 in good health. Some clones in this sample may be carry-over from other donors' samples. V usage is TRBV6-6 and J usage is TRBJ1-5, with a tentative D call TRBD1 (5 bases). The CDR3 DNA sequence: TGTGCCAGCCACTGGGGGGGAAGTCAGCCCCAGCATTTT. Translating it yields CASHWGGSQPQHF.